The 32 T cell receptor beta chains given below trace back to one sample, sequenced in a study of shared clonotypes between healthy human individuals. Produced via immunoSEQ multiplex PCR; TCRdb's table is partial and in-frame only. The sample lists roughly 2.2 million clones; 90% to 95% were seen once. The sequencing input was naive CD4+ T cells from PBMCs. Subset here: CD45RA+ positively selected. The receptors here all came from a man younger than 35 in good health. Some clones in this sample may be carry-over from other donors' samples.

CDR3 nucleotide sequence: TGTGCCAGCAGCCCCACTACTCTCCAAGAGACCCAGTACTTC. The encoded protein is CASSPTTLQETQYF. The chain combines TRBV7-7 with TRBJ2-5; no clear D gene. The V end was cut by 5 bases, the J end by 1 base, with 11 bases between. The CDR3 is 14 residues long. CDR1 SSHAT and CDR2 FNYEAQ come from the germline V gene (reference sequence).

In its sample, this clone was seen once. The chain links TRBV7-6 to TRBJ2-3; D is unresolved. Germline lookup yields CDR1 SGHVS and CDR2 FNYEAQ. V was trimmed by 1 base and J by 5 bases, leaving 7 bases between them. There are 13 residues in the CDR3. The CDR3, as DNA: TGTGCCAGCAGCTTAGGGACGGGAGATACGCAGTATTTT. Protein product: CASSLGTGDTQYF.

This clone showed up just once. The same CDR3 is also encoded by other DNA sequences in this sample. The chain combines TRBV7-3 with TRBJ2-5; D possibly matches TRBD1 or TRBD2 (6 bases each). Germline V gene sequence: CDR1 SGHTA, CDR2 FQGTGA. Between the trimmed V and J ends, which lost 1 base and 8 bases, there was a span of 11 bases. The CDR3 extends over 13 amino acids. The CDR3 is CASSLSSGGTQYF. The CDR3 DNA reads TGTGCCAGCAGCTTAAGTTCCGGGGGCACCCAGTACTTC. Full variable domain (rest looked up from reference TRBV7-3 and TRBJ2-5): GAGVSQTPSNKVTEKGKYVELRCDPISGHTALYWYRQSLGQGPEFLIYFQGTGAADDSGLPNDRFFAVRPEGSVSTLKIQRTERGDSAVYLCASSLSSGGTQYFGPGTRLLVL.

This clone was detected once. The genes are TRBV27 and TRBJ2-7; TRBD1 or TRBD2 may be the D gene (5 bases each). Germline V gene data show CDR1 as MNHEY and CDR2 as SMNVEV (reference sequence). The CDR3 totals 14 residues. V was shortened by 4 bases and J by 4 bases, with 14 bases between the two germline ends. The CDR3 nucleotides are TGTGCCAGCAGTTACCGAGGGGCAGAATACGAGCAGTACTTC. It codes for CASSYRGAEYEQYF.

The rearrangement joins TRBV9 to TRBJ2-2, with D tentatively TRBD1 (5 bases). CDR3 size: 17 residues. The V end was cut by 0 bases, the J end by 4 bases, with 16 bases between. Germline assignment: CDR1 SGDLS and CDR2 YYNGEE. In DNA form, the CDR3 reads TGTGCCAGCAGCGTAGGGGGCCCAGCCAAGGGCACCGGGGAGCTGTTTTTT. This codes for CASSVGGPAKGTGELFF.

V gene TRBV19 combines with J gene TRBJ2-1; tentative D call: TRBD2 (5 bases). This CDR3 is built from 13 residues. Trimming took off 2 bases at V and 12 bases at J, with 14 bases between the two ends. CDR1 and CDR2 from the germline V gene are LNHDA and SQIVND (reference sequence). Here the CDR3 DNA reads TGTGCCAGTAGTATATATGTCCTAGCTCGGCAGTTCTTC. Protein product: CASSIYVLARQFF.

The CDR3 nucleotides read TGTGCCAGCAGCTTAGGCGGGGGCTCAGCTTTCTTT. Protein sequence: CASSLGGGSAFF. The V gene is TRBV7-8, the J gene TRBJ1-1; tentative D call: TRBD1 (6 bases). This CDR3 has 12 amino acids. Germline V CDR1 and CDR2: SGHVS, FQNEAQ. Trimming cost V 1 base and J 10 bases, with 10 bases left between them.

The rearrangement links TRBV25-1 to TRBJ1-4; 7 nucleotides line up with TRBD1. CDR1 and CDR2 from the germline V gene are MGHDK and SYGVNS. The CDR3 spans 16 residues. The J segment lost 5 bases and the V segment lost 4 bases, leaving 10 bases of the junction unmatched. Written as DNA, the CDR3 is TGTGCCAGCAGTGGAAAAACAGGGGCCCCAAATGAAAAACTGTTTTTT. Protein sequence: CASSGKTGAPNEKLFF.

The chain recombines TRBV11-2 with TRBJ2-7; 10 bases fit TRBD2. Trimming took 1 base from V and 0 from J; bases not matched to a gene: 9. Germline V gene sequence: CDR1 SGHAT, CDR2 FQNNGV. The CDR3 totals 18 residues. The CDR3 loop reads CASSLGALLAGTSYEQYF. The DNA for the CDR3 is TGTGCCAGCAGCTTAGGGGCCTTACTAGCGGGGACCTCCTACGAGCAGTACTTC.

V usage is TRBV28 and J usage is TRBJ2-3, with 10 bases that match TRBD2. Looked up from germline, CDR1 is MDHEN and CDR2 is SYDVKM. There are 15 residues in the CDR3. Losses at the gene ends were 5 bases for V and 3 bases for J; bases not matched to a gene: 5. The CDR3 reads CASSGAGLATDTQYF. CDR3 bases: TGTGCCAGCAGTGGGGCGGGACTAGCGACAGATACGCAGTATTTT. Based on the CDR3 plus reference TRBV28 and TRBJ2-3, the full variable domain is DVKVTQSSRYLVKRTGEKVFLECVQDMDHENMFWYRQDPGLGLRLIYFSYDVKMKEKGDIPEGYSVSREKKERFSLILESASTNQTSMYLCASSGAGLATDTQYFGPGTRLTVL.

The CDR3 region is CASSSPRRGEQYF. In nucleotides, the CDR3 is TGTGCCAGCAGCTCACCTAGAAGGGGCGAGCAGTACTTC. This chain links TRBV5-6 with TRBJ2-7; D possibly corresponds to TRBD1 (5 bases). The length of the CDR3 is 13 residues. The V gene's germline CDR1 is SGHDT and CDR2 YYEEEE. Trimming shortened V by 3 bases and J by 6 bases, and 13 bases separated the two germline ends. The full variable domain, with the rest looked up from reference TRBV5-6 and TRBJ2-7, is DAGVTQSPTHLIKTRGQQVTLRCSPKSGHDTVSWYQQALGQGPQFIFQYYEEEERQRGNFPDRFSGHQFPNYSSELNVNALLLGDSALYLCASSSPRRGEQYFGPGTRLTVT.

The genes are TRBV28 and TRBJ2-3; D unclear. Germline CDR1 reads MDHEN; CDR2 reads SYDVKM. Trimming took 6 bases from V and 2 from J, leaving 9 bases between them. The CDR3 consists of 13 residues. The CDR3 loop is CASRYRHTDTQYF. Here the CDR3 DNA reads TGTGCCAGCAGGTACCGGCACACAGATACGCAGTATTTT.

Worth noting for this clone: Within the sample, other DNA sequences also encode this same CDR3. The chain carries TRBV9 and TRBJ2-1, with 7 bases fitting TRBD1. Germline assignment: CDR1 SGDLS and CDR2 YYNGEE. There are 14 residues in the CDR3. Losses at the gene ends were 4 bases for V and 4 bases for J; bases not matched to a gene: 5. CDR3 protein: CASSPRTGYNEQFF. Here the CDR3 DNA reads TGTGCCAGCAGCCCAAGGACAGGTTACAATGAGCAGTTCTTC.

The chain links TRBV10-3 to TRBJ2-7, with D tentatively TRBD1 (6 bases). With 5 bases removed from V and 0 bases from J, the gap between germline ends came to 14 bases. The germline V gene has CDR1 ENHRY and CDR2 SYGVKD. CDR3 size: 15 residues. For the CDR3, the DNA is TGTGCCATCAGTCCATACAGGGAGAGCTCCTACGAGCAGTACTTC. It is translated as CAISPYRESSYEQYF.

The chain joins TRBV5-1 to TRBJ2-7; D unclear. The CDR3 covers 13 residues. The V gene's germline CDR1 is SGHRS and CDR2 YFSETQ. With 1 base removed from V and 4 bases from J, the gap between germline ends came to 9 bases. The CDR3 loop reads CASSLNSIYEQYF. The CDR3 bases are TGCGCCAGCAGCTTGAACAGCATATACGAGCAGTACTTC.

This chain joins TRBV5-6 and TRBJ2-7; the D gene is possibly TRBD2 (5 bases). V lost 4 bases and J lost 5, with 13 bases in between. Germline V gene lookup returns CDR1 SGHDT and CDR2 YYEEEE. The CDR3 covers 13 residues. The CDR3 is CASSGWGAHEQYF. CDR3 coding DNA: TGTGCCAGCAGCGGCTGGGGAGCTCACGAGCAGTACTTC.

The rearrangement uses TRBV4-2 and TRBJ2-2, with 11 bases that match TRBD2. Germline CDR1 and CDR2: LGHNA and YNFKEQ. The CDR3 has 18 residues. V was pared by 0 bases and J by 2 bases, with 5 bases of the junction left unmatched. The CDR3 reads CASSQDASGRLNTGELFF. The CDR3, as DNA: TGTGCCAGCAGCCAAGACGCTAGCGGGAGGCTTAACACCGGGGAGCTGTTTTTT.

The chain recombines TRBV5-1 with TRBJ1-2; D is possibly TRBD1 (5 bases). This CDR3 is 14 amino acids long. Germline V gene sequence: CDR1 SGHRS, CDR2 YFSETQ. The ends were cut back, 5 bases at V and 2 bases at J, with 13 bases in the middle. The chain's CDR3 is CASRPWSGNYGYTF. CDR3 DNA sequence: TGCGCCAGCAGACCTTGGTCAGGGAACTATGGCTACACCTTC.

This sequence joins TRBV7-3 and TRBJ2-7; a weak D match, TRBD1 (7 bases). This CDR3 spans 14 amino acids. Trimming removed 4 bases at V and 7 bases at J, with 17 bases between. Germline lookup yields CDR1 SGHTA and CDR2 FQGTGA. The CDR3 DNA is TGTGCCAGCAGCTCCCGGGACTCCAGGGGGGAGCAGTACTTC. Protein: CASSSRDSRGEQYF.

The chain is built from TRBV2 and TRBJ2-7; no firm D call. CDR3 length: 14 residues. Germline CDR1 and CDR2: SNHLY and FYNNEI. Trimming cost V 4 bases and J 6 bases, with 16 bases left between them. In nucleotides, the CDR3 is TGTGCCAGCAGTGGCGGCCAACCCCCCCCCGAGCAGTACTTC. It is translated as CASSGGQPPPEQYF. Based on the CDR3 plus reference TRBV2 and TRBJ2-7, the full variable domain is EPEVTQTPSHQVTQMGQEVILRCVPISNHLYFYWYRQILGQKVEFLVSFYNNEISEKSEIFDDQFSVERPDGSNFTLKIRSTKLEDSAMYFCASSGGQPPPEQYFGPGTRLTVT.

As DNA, the CDR3 is TGTGCCAGCAGTTTTGGGGGGAAGGTCACTGAAGCTTTCTTT. It codes for CASSFGGKVTEAFF. V is TRBV28 and J is TRBJ1-1; tentatively, D is TRBD1 (5 bases). The V and J ends lost 3 bases and 4 bases respectively, with 12 bases between them. From germline, CDR1 is MDHEN and CDR2 SYDVKM. CDR3 length: 14 residues.

As regards this clone: Other DNA sequences from this sample encode an identical CDR3 as well. This chain links TRBV19 with TRBJ2-3; D is undetermined. The CDR3 is made up of 11 amino acids. Trimming left V 5 bases short and J 6 bases short, with 6 bases between. Germline V gene lookup returns CDR1 LNHDA and CDR2 SQIVND (reference sequence). The CDR3, as DNA: TGTGCCAGTAGTTCTGGGGATACGCAGTATTTT. Translating it yields CASSSGDTQYF.

Note on this clone: This CDR3 is also generated by other DNA sequences in the sample. The chain joins TRBV18 to TRBJ1-5, with unresolved D. The V gene lost 1 base and the J gene lost 2 bases, with 3 bases spanning the gap. Germline V gene lookup returns CDR1 KGHSH and CDR2 LQKENI. CDR3 length equals 13 residues. The CDR3 bases are TGTGCCAGCTCACCACAGGGCAATCAGCCCCAGCATTTT. Amino acid sequence: CASSPQGNQPQHF.

The chain links TRBV29-1 to TRBJ2-7, with D perhaps TRBD1 (6 bases). Trimming pared 6 bases from V and 3 bases from J, leaving 9 bases between. Germline lookup yields CDR1 SQVTM and CDR2 ANQGSEA. This CDR3 has 11 amino acids. The CDR3 DNA reads TGCAGCGTAACAGGGAACTACGAGCAGTACTTC. Translating gives CSVTGNYEQYF.

The gene calls are TRBV6-6 and TRBJ2-5; 11 positions match TRBD1. Germline V gene lookup returns CDR1 MNHNY and CDR2 SVGAGI (reference sequence). The ends lost 6 bases at V and 5 bases at J; junction bases unmatched: 2. This CDR3 has 13 residues. The CDR3 sequence: CASRRTGGETQYF. The CDR3, as DNA: TGTGCCAGCAGACGGACAGGGGGCGAGACCCAGTACTTC.

The chain combines TRBV2 with TRBJ1-2, with a possible D match to TRBD1 (5 bases). The V end lost 3 bases, the J end lost 6 bases, and 20 bases lay between the germline ends. This CDR3 region has 16 residues. From germline, CDR1 is SNHLY and CDR2 FYNNEI. The CDR3 loop reads CASSDSPPGRKNGYTF. The CDR3 bases are TGTGCCAGCAGTGATTCCCCCCCGGGACGGAAGAATGGCTACACCTTC.

The J gene is TRBJ1-4, the V gene TRBV5-4; D perhaps matches TRBD1 (6 bases). V lost 5 bases, J lost 4 bases, and 15 bases lay in between. CDR1 and CDR2 (germline): SGHNT, YYREEE (reference sequence). The CDR3 is 15 residues long. CDR3 loop: CASSRTGYGNEKLFF. As DNA, the CDR3 is TGTGCCAGCAGTCGTACAGGGTACGGTAATGAAAAACTGTTTTTT. The full variable domain, with the rest looked up from reference TRBV5-4 and TRBJ1-4, is ETGVTQSPTHLIKTRGQQVTLRCSSQSGHNTVSWYQQALGQGPQFIFQYYREEENGRGNFPPRFSGLQFPNYSSELNVNALELDDSALYLCASSRTGYGNEKLFFGSGTQLSVL.

The chain joins TRBV5-4 to TRBJ1-4; D call uncertain. Trimming left V 1 base short and J 6 bases short, with 7 bases between. CDR1 is SGHNT, CDR2 YYREEE, per germline (reference sequence). The CDR3 contains 13 residues. CDR3 amino acids: CASSLSGDEKLFF. In nucleotides, the CDR3 is TGTGCCAGCAGCTTGAGTGGTGATGAAAAACTGTTTTTT.

The chain is built from TRBV5-4 and TRBJ2-7; D is perhaps TRBD1 (6 bases). The CDR3 totals 14 residues. V was pared by 4 bases and J by 2 bases, with 13 bases between. CDR1 is SGHNT, CDR2 YYREEE, per germline (reference sequence). The CDR3 is CASSQWTAPYEQYF. The CDR3 DNA follows: TGTGCCAGCAGCCAGTGGACAGCCCCCTACGAGCAGTACTTC.

This rearrangement joins TRBV5-1 to TRBJ2-2; D is ambiguous. The V gene lost 4 bases and the J gene lost 3 bases, with 7 bases spanning the gap. There are 13 residues in the CDR3. Per the germline V gene, CDR1 is SGHRS and CDR2 is YFSETQ. The CDR3 sequence is CASSALDTGELFF. CDR3 sequence (DNA): TGCGCCAGCAGCGCATTGGACACCGGGGAGCTGTTTTTT.

V gene TRBV5-1 combines with J gene TRBJ1-5, with D possibly matching TRBD1 (5 bases). The CDR3 loop spans 14 amino acids. Germline CDR1 reads SGHRS; CDR2 reads YFSETQ. Deletions cut 0 bases from V and 7 bases from J, with 11 bases between. The CDR3: CASSLGDEGQPQHF. CDR3 nucleotides: TGCGCCAGCAGCTTGGGGGACGAGGGCCAGCCCCAGCATTTT.

This clone was seen once. This rearrangement joins TRBV19 to TRBJ2-6; no firm D call. With 8 bases removed from V and 0 bases from J, the gap between germline ends came to 14 bases. The CDR3 loop spans 16 amino acids. Germline V gene data show CDR1 as LNHDA and CDR2 as SQIVND (reference sequence). The chain's CDR3 is CASHLGRSSGANVLTF. The CDR3, as DNA: TGTGCCAGTCATCTCGGACGGAGCTCTGGGGCCAACGTCCTGACTTTC.